In its sample, the clone carrying this TCR beta chain was seen a few times. Its antigen is undetermined. This sample is part of a study of shared clonotypes between healthy human individuals. Study results and caveats: Naive subsets generally had larger estimated richness than memory subsets. Some naive CD4 clonotypes, approximately 4.5%, turned up in common across a few donors.

The protocol was immunoSEQ multiplex PCR, while the TCRdb copy is restricted to in-frame clones and leaves out a portion. The sample has 950,000 to 1,100,000 clones; 60% to 80% are singletons. The sample consisted of memory CD4+ T cells sorted from blood. Stated subset: CD45RA-negative fraction. This clonotype was sampled from a man younger than 35 in good health.

The CDR3 region is CASSSSGPNSPLHF. The CDR3 coding sequence is TGTGCCAGCAGCTCTAGCGGCCCGAATTCACCCCTCCACTTT. The chain is built from TRBV9 and TRBJ1-6; no clear D. This CDR3 is 14 amino acids long. Trimming removed 4 bases from V and 7 bases from J, with 12 bases in between. The germline V gene encodes CDR1 SGDLS and CDR2 YYNGEE.